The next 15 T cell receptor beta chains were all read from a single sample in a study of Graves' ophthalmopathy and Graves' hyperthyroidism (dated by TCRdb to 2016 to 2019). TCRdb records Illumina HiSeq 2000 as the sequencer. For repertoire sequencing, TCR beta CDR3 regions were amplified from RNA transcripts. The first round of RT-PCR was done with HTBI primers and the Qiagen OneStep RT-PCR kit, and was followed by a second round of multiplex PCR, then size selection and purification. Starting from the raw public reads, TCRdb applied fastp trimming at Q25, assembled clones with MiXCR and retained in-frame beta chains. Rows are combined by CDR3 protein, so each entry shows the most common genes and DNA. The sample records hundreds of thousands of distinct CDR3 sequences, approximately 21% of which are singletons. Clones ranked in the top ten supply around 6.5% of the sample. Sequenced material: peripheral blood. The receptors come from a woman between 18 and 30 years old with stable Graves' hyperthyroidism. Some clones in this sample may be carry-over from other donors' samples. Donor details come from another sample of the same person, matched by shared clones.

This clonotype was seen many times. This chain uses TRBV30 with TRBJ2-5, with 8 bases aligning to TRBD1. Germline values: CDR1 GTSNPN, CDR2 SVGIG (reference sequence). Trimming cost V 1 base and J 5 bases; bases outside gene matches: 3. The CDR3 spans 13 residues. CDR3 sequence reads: CAWSEGQVETQYF. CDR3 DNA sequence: TGTGCCTGGAGTGAGGGACAGGTCGAGACCCAGTACTTC.

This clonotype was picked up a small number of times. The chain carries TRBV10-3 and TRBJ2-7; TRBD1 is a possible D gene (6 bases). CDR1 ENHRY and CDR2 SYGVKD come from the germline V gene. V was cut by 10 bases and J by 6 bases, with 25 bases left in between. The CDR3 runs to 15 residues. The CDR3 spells CATSSTGHGIGEQYF. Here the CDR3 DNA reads TGTGCCACCTCGTCGACGGGACACGGTATTGGCGAGCAGTACTTC.

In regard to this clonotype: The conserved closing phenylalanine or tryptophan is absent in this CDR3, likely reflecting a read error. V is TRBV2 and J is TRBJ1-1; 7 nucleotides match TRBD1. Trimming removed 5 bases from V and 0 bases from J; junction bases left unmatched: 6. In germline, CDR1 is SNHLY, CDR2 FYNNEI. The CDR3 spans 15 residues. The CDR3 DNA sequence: TGTGCCAGCAGTCGGGACAGCGTAATGAACACTGAAGCTTTCTCT. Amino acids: CASSRDSVMNTEAFS.

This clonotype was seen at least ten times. CDR3 bases: TGTGCCAGCAGTGTCGGGACAGGGGGTAGTGAAGCTTTCTTT. This translates into CASSVGTGGSEAFF. This sequence joins TRBV6-1 and TRBJ1-1; 11 bases agree with TRBD1. Germline V gene data show CDR1 as MNHNS and CDR2 as SASEGT. Germline trimming cut 4 bases from V and 7 bases from J; bases unmatched to any gene: 5. The CDR3 length is 14 residues.

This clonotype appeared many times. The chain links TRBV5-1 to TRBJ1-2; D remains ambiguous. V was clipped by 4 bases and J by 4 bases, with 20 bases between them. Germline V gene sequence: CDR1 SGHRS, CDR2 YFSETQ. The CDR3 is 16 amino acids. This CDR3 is CASSDVGQVAAYGYTF. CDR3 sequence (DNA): TGCGCCAGCAGCGATGTAGGGCAAGTGGCGGCCTATGGCTACACCTTC.

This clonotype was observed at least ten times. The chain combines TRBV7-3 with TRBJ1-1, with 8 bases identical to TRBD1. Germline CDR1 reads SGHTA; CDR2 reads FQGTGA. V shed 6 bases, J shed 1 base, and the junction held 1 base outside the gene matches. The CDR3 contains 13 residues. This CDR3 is CASRQGGNTEAFF. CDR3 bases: TGTGCCAGCAGACAGGGGGGGAACACTGAAGCTTTCTTT.

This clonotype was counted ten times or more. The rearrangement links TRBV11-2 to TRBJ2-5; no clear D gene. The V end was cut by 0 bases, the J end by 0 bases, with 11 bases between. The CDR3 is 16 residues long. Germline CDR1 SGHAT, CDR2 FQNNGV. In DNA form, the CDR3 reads TGTGCCAGCAGCTTAGATTCTCGGGCCTACCAAGAGACCCAGTACTTC. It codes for CASSLDSRAYQETQYF.

The CDR3 spells CASTPDAKFTDTQYF. DNA of the CDR3: TGTGCCAGCACCCCGGACGCAAAATTCACAGATACGCAGTATTTT. The chain employs TRBV9 and TRBJ2-3; unclear D gene. Trimming pared 6 bases from V and 2 bases from J, leaving 16 bases between. CDR3 size: 15 residues. Germline V lookup: CDR1 SGDLS, CDR2 YYNGEE. Together with reference TRBV9 and TRBJ2-3, the CDR3 gives the full variable domain: DSGVTQTPKHLITATGQRVTLRCSPRSGDLSVYWYQQSLDQGLQFLIQYYNGEERAKGNILERFSAQQFPDLHSELNLSSLELGDSALYFCASTPDAKFTDTQYFGPGTRLTVL.

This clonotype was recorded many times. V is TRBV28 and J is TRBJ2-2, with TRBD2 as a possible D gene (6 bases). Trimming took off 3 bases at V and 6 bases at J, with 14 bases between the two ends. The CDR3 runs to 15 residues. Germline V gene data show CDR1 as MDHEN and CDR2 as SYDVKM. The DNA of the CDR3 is TGTGCCAGCAGTTTCTACGGGAGCGACCCCGGGGAGCTGTTTTTT. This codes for CASSFYGSDPGELFF.

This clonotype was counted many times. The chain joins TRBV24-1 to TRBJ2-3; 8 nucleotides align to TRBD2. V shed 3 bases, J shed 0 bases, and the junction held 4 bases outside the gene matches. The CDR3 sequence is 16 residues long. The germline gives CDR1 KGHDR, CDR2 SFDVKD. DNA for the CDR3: TGTGCCACCAGTGATATAGCGGGAACTAGCACAGATACGCAGTATTTT. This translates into CATSDIAGTSTDTQYF.

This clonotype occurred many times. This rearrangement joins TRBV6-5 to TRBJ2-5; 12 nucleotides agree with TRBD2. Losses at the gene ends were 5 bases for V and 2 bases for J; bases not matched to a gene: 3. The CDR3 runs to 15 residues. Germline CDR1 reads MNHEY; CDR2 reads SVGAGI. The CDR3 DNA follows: TGTGCCAGCAGTCGACTAGCGGGGGAACAAGAGACCCAGTACTTC. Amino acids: CASSRLAGEQETQYF.

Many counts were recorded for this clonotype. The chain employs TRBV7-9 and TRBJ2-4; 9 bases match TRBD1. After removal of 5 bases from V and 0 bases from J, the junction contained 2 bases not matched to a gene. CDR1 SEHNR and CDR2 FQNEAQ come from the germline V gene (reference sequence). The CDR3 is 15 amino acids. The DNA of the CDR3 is TGTGCCAGCAGCCCGGGACAGGGAGCCAAAAACATTCAGTACTTC. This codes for CASSPGQGAKNIQYF.

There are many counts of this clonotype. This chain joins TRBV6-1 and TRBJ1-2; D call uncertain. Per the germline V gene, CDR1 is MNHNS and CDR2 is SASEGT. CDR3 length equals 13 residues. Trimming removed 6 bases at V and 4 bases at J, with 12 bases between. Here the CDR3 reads CASRPRARYGYTF. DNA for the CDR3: TGTGCCAGCAGACCACGGGCTCGCTATGGCTACACCTTC.

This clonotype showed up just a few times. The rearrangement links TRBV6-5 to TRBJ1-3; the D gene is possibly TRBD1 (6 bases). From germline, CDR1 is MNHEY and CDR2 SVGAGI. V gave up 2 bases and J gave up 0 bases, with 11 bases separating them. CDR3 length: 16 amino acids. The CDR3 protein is CASSYDRGISGNTIYF. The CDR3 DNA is TGTGCCAGCAGTTACGATAGGGGGATCTCTGGAAACACCATATATTTT.

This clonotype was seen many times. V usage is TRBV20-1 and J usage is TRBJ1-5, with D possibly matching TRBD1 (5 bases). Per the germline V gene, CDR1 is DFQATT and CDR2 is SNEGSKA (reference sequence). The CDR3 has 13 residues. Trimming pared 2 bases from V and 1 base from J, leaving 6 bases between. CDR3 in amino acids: CSARKGSNQPQHF. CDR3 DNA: TGCAGTGCTAGAAAGGGGAGCAATCAGCCCCAGCATTTT.